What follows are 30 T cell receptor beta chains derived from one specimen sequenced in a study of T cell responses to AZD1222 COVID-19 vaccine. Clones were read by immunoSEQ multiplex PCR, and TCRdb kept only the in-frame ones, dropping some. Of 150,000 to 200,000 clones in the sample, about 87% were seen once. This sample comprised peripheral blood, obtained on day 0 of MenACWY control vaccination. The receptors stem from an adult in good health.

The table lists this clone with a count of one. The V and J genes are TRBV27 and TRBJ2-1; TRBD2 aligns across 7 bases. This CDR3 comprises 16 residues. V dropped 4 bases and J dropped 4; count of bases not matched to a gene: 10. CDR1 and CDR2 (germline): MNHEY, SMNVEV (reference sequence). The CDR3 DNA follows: TGTGCCAGCAGTTCCGCTCGGGTAGCGGGTTACAATGAGCAGTTCTTC. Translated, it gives CASSSARVAGYNEQFF.

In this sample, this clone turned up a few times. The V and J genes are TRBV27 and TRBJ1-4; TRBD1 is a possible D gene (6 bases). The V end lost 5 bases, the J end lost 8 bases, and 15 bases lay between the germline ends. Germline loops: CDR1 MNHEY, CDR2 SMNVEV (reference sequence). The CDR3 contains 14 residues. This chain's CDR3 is CASSEQGVGEKLFF. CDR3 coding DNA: TGTGCCAGCAGTGAACAGGGAGTGGGAGAAAAACTGTTTTTT.

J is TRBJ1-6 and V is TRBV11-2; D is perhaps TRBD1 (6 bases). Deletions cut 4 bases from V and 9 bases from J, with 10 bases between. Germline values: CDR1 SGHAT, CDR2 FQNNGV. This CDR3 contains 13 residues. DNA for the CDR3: TGTGCCAGCAGCTCAACAGGGATTTCACCCCTCCACTTT. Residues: CASSSTGISPLHF.

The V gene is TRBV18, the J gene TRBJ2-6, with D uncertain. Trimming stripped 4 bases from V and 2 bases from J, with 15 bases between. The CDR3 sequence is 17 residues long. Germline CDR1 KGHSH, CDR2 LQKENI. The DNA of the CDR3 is TGTGCCAGCTCACTACAGATCCGTCAGACTGGGGCCAACGTCCTGACTTTC. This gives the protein CASSLQIRQTGANVLTF.

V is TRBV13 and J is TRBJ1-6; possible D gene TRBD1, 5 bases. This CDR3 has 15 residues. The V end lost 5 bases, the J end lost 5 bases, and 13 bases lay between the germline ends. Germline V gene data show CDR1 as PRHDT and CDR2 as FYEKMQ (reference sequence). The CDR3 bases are TGTGCCAGCAGCGTAACCGACAGAGATAATTCACCCCTCCACTTT. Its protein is CASSVTDRDNSPLHF.

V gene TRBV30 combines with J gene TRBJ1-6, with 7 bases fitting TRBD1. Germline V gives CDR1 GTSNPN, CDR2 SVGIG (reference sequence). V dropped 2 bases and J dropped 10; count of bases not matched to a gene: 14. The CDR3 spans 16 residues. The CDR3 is CAWSRETGRKGSPLHF. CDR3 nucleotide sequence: TGTGCCTGGAGTAGGGAGACAGGGCGAAAAGGATCACCCCTCCACTTT.

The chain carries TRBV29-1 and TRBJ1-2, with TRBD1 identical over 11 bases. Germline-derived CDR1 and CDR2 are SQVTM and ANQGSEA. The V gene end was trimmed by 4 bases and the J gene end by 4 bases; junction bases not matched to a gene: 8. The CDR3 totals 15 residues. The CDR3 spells CSVAGQGALGYGYTF. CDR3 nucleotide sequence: TGCAGCGTTGCCGGACAGGGGGCGCTCGGCTATGGCTACACCTTC.

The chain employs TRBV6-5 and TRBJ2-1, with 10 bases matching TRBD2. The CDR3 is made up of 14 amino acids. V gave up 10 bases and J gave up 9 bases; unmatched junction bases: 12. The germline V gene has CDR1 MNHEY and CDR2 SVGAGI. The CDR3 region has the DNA TGTGCCATCCTGGTCCTAGCGGGGGTCCTTGAGCAGTTCTTC. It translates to CAILVLAGVLEQFF.

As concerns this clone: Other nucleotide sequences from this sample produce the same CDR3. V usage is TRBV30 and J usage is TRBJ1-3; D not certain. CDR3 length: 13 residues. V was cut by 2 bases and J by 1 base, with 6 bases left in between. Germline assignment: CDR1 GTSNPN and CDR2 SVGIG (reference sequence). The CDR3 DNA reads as TGTGCCTGGAGTCCCGGGTCTGGAAACACCATATATTTT. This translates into CAWSPGSGNTIYF.

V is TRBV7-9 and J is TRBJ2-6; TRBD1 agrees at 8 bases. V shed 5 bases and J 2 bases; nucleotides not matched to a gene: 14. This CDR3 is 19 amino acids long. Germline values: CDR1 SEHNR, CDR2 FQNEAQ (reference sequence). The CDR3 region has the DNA TGTGCCAGCAGCCCAGAACCGGGACAGGAAGTCGCTGGGGCCAACGTCCTGACTTTC. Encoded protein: CASSPEPGQEVAGANVLTF.

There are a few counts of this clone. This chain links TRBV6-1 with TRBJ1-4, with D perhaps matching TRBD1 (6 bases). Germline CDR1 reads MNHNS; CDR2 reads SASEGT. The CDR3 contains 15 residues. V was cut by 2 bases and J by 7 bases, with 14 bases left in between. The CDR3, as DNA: TGTGCCAGCAGTGAATCCCCAGGGGAGAGTGAAAAACTGTTTTTT. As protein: CASSESPGESEKLFF.

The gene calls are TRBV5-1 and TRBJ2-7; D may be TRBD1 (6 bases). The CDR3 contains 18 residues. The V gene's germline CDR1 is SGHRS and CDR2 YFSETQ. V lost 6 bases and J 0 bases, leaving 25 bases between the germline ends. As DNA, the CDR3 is TGCGCCAGCACCCGGACAGCGGATCCCGGTTCCGGCTCCTACGAGCAGTACTTC. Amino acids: CASTRTADPGSGSYEQYF.

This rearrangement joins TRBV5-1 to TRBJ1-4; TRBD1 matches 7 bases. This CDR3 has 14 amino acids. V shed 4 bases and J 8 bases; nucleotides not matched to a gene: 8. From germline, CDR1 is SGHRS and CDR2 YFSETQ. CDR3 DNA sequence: TGCGCCAGCAGCGCCCTGACAGGGTTGGAAAAACTGTTTTTT. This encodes CASSALTGLEKLFF.

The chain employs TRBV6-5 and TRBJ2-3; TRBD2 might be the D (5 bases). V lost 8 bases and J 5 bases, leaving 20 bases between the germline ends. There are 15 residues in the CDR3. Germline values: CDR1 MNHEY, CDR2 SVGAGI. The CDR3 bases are TGTGCCAGCTCGCCCTCGGGGTCCAGTCAAGATACGCAGTATTTT. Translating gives CASSPSGSSQDTQYF.

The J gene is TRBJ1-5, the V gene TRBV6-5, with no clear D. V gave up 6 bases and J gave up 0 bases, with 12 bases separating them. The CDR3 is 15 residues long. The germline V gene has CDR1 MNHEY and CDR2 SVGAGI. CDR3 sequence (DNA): TGTGCCAGCAGGCCCCAGTATAATAGCAATCAGCCCCAGCATTTT. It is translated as CASRPQYNSNQPQHF.

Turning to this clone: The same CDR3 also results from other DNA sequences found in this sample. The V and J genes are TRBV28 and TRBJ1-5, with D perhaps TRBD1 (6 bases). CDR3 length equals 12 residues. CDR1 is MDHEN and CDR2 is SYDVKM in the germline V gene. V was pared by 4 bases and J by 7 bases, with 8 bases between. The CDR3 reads CASSSGVQPQHF. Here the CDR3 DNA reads TGTGCCAGCAGTTCAGGGGTCCAGCCCCAGCATTTT.

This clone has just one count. CDR3 residues: CAWTGGTDTQYF. The CDR3 DNA sequence: TGTGCCTGGACCGGGGGCACAGATACGCAGTATTTT. The chain recombines TRBV30 with TRBJ2-3, with D tentatively TRBD2 (5 bases). This CDR3 spans 12 amino acids. Between the trimmed V and J ends, which lost 4 bases and 1 base, there was a span of 6 bases. Germline V gives CDR1 GTSNPN, CDR2 SVGIG (reference sequence). The whole variable domain, filled in from reference TRBV30 and TRBJ2-3, reads SQTIHQWPATLVQPVGSPLSLECTVEGTSNPNLYWYRQAAGRGLQLLFYSVGIGQISSEVPQNLSASRPQDRQFILSSKKLLLSDSGFYLCAWTGGTDTQYFGPGTRLTVL.

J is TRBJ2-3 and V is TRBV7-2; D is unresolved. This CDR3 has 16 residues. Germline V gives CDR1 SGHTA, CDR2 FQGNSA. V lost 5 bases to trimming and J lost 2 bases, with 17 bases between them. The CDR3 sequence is CASSPHPGRYTDTQYF. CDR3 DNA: TGTGCCAGCAGCCCCCATCCCGGTCGCTACACAGATACGCAGTATTTT. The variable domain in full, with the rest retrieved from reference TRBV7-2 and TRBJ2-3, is GAGVSQSPSNKVTEKGKDVELRCDPISGHTALYWYRQSLGQGLEFLIYFQGNSAPDKSGLPSDRFSAERTGGSVSTLTIQRTQQEDSAVYLCASSPHPGRYTDTQYFGPGTRLTVL.

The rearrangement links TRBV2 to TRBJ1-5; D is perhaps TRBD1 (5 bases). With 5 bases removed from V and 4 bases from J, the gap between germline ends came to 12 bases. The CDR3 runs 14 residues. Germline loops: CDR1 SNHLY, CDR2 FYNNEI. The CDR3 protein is CASSRSGLNQPQHF. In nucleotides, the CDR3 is TGTGCCAGCAGTAGGTCAGGGTTAAATCAGCCCCAGCATTTT. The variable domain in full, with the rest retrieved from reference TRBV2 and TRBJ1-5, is EPEVTQTPSHQVTQMGQEVILRCVPISNHLYFYWYRQILGQKVEFLVSFYNNEISEKSEIFDDQFSVERPDGSNFTLKIRSTKLEDSAMYFCASSRSGLNQPQHFGDGTRLSIL.

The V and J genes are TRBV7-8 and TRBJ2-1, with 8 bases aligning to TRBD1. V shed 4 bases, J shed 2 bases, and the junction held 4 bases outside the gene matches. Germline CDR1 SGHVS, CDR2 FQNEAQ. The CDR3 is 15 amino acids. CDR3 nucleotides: TGTGCCAGCAGCTCCGCGGACAGGGCCTACAATGAGCAGTTCTTC. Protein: CASSSADRAYNEQFF.

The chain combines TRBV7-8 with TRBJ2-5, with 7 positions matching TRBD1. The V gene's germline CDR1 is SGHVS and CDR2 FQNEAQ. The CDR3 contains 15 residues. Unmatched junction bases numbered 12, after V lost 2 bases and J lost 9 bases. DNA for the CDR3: TGTGCCAGCAGCTTAAATCGGGACAGTCGCAGGGCCCAGTACTTC. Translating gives CASSLNRDSRRAQYF.

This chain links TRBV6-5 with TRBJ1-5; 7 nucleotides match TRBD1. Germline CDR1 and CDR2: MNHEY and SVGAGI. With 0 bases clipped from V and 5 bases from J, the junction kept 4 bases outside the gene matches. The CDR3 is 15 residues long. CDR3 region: CASSYSHRGDQPQHF. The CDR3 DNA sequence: TGTGCCAGCAGTTACTCCCACAGGGGCGATCAGCCCCAGCATTTT.

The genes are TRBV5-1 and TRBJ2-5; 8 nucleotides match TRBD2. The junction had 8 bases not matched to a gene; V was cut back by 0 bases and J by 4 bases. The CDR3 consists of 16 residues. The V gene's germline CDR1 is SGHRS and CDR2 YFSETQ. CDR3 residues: CASSLEVAGLAETQYF. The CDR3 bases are TGCGCCAGCAGCTTGGAGGTAGCGGGGCTGGCAGAGACCCAGTACTTC.

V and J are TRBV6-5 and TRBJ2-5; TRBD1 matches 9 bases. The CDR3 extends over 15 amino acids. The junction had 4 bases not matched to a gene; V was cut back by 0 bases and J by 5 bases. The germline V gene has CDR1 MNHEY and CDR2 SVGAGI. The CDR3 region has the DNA TGTGCCAGCAGTTACTCGGACAGGGGTTCGGAGACCCAGTACTTC. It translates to CASSYSDRGSETQYF.

The CDR3 DNA is TGTGCCAGCAGTTTATTGGTAGGGGATATGATCTATGGCTACACCTTC. Its translation is CASSLLVGDMIYGYTF. The V gene is TRBV28, the J gene TRBJ1-2; perhaps TRBD1 as D (5 bases). V lost 1 base and J lost 4, with 16 bases in between. Germline values: CDR1 MDHEN, CDR2 SYDVKM. The CDR3 is made up of 16 amino acids.

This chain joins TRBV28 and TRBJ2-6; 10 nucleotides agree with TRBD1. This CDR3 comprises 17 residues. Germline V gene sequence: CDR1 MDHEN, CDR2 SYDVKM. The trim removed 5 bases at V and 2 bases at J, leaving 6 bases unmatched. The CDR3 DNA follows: TGTGCCAGCAGTCGACAGGGGGCACTCGCTGGGGCCAACGTCCTGACTTTC. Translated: CASSRQGALAGANVLTF.

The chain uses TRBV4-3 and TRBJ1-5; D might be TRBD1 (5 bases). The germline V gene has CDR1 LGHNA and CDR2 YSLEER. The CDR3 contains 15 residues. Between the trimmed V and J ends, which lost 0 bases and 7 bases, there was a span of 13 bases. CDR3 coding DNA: TGCGCCAGCAGCCAAGATTTGGGGGAGCGGCAGCCCCAGCATTTT. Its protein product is CASSQDLGERQPQHF.

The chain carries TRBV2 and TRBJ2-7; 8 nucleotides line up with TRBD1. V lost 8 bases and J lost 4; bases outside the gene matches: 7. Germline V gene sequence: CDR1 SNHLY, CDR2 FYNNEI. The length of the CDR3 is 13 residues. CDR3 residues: CASARDRQYEQYF. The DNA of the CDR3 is TGTGCCAGCGCCCGGGACAGGCAATACGAGCAGTACTTC.

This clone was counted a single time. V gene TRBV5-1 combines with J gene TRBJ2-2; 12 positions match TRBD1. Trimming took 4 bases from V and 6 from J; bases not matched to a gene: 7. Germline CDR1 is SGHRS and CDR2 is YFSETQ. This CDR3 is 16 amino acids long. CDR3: CASSRPGQGAAGELFF. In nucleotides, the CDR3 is TGCGCCAGCAGCAGGCCGGGACAGGGGGCGGCCGGGGAGCTGTTTTTT.

The CDR3 nucleotides are TGTGCCAGCAGCGGGACAGGGACGGAAACAAGTCGTCCTGAAGCTTTCTTT. Its translation: CASSGTGTETSRPEAFF. The chain has TRBV5-5 and TRBJ1-1, with 9 positions matching TRBD1. Per germline, CDR1 SGHKS and CDR2 YYEKEE (reference sequence). V dropped 4 bases and J dropped 6; count of bases not matched to a gene: 16. CDR3 size: 17 residues.